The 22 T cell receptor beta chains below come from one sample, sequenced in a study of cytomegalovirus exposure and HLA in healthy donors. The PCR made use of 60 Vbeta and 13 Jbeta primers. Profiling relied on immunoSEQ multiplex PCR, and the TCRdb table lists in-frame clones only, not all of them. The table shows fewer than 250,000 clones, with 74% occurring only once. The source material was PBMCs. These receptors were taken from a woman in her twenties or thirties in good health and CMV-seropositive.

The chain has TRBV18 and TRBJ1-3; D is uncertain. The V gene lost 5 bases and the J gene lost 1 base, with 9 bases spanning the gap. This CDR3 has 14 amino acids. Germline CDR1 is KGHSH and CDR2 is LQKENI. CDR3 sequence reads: CASSTAGSGNTIYF. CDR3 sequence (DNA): TGTGCCAGCTCAACCGCGGGATCTGGAAACACCATATATTTT.

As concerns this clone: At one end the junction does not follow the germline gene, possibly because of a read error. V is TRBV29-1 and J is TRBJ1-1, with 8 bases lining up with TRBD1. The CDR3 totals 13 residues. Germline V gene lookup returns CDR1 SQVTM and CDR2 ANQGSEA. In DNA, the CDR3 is TGCAGCGTCGAAGGGCAGGGGGCATTTGAAGCTTTCTTT. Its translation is CSVEGQGAFEAFF.

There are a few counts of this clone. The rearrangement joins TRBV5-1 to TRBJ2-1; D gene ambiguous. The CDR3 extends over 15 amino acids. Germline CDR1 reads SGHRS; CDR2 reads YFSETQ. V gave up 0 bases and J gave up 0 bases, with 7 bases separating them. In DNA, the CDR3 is TGCGCCAGCAGCTTGGACCTGAGCTCCTACAATGAGCAGTTCTTC. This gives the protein CASSLDLSSYNEQFF.

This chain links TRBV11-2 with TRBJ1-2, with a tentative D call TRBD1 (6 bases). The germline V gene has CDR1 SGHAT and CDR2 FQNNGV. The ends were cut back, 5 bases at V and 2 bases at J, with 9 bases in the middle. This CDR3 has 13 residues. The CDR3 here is CASSRQGNYGYTF. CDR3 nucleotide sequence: TGTGCCAGCAGCCGTCAGGGGAACTATGGCTACACCTTC.

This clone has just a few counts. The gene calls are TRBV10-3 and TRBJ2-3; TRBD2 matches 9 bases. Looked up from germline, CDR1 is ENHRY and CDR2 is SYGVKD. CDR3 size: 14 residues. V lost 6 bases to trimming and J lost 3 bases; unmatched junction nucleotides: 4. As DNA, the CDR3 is TGTGCCATCAGGAGTAGCGGGAGAACAGATACGCAGTATTTT. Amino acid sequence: CAIRSSGRTDTQYF.

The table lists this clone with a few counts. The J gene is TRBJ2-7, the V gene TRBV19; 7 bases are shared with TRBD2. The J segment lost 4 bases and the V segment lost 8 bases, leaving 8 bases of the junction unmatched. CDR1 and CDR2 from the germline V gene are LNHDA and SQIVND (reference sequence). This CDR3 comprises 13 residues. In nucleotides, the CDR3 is TGTGCCAGTTCGAACTCCGGGGGGTACGAGCAGTACTTC. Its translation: CASSNSGGYEQYF.

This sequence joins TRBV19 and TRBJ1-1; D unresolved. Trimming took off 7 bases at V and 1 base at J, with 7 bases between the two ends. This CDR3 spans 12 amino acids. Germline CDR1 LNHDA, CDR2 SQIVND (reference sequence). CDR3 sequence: CASKAGNTEAFF. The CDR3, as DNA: TGTGCCAGTAAAGCAGGGAACACTGAAGCTTTCTTT.

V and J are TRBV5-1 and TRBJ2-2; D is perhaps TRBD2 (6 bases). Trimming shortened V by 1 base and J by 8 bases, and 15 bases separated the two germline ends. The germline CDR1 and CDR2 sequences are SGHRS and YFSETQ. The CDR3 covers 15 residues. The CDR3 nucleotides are TGCGCCAGCAGCTTGCTGGGCGGGGATTGGGGGGAGCTGTTTTTT. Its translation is CASSLLGGDWGELFF.

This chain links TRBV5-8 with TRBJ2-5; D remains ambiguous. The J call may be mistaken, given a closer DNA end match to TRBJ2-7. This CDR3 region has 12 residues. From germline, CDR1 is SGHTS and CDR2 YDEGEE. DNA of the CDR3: TGTGCCAGCAGCTTGGACGGGTACGAGCAGTACTTC. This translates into CASSLDGYEQYF.

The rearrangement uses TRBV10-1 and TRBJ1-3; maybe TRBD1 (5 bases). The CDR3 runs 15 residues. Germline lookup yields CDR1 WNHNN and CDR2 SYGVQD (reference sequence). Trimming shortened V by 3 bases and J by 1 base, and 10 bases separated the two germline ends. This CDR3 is CASSDAGTSGNTIYF. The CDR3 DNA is TGCGCCAGCAGTGATGCGGGGACTTCTGGAAACACCATATATTTT.

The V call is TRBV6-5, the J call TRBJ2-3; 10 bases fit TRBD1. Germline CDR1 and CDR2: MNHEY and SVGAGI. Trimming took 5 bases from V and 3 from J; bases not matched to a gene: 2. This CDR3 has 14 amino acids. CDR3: CASSRQGATDTQYF. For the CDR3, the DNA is TGTGCCAGCAGTAGACAGGGGGCGACAGATACGCAGTATTTT.

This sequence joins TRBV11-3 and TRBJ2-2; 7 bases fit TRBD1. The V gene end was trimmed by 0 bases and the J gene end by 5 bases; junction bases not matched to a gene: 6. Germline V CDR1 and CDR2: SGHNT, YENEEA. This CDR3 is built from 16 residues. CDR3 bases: TGTGCCAGCAGCTTAGATGCGACAGGGTCAACCGGGGAGCTGTTTTTT. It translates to CASSLDATGSTGELFF.

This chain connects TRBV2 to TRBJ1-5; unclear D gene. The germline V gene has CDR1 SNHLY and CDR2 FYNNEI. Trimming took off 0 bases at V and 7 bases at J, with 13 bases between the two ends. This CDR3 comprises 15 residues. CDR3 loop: CASSEAQASNQPQHF. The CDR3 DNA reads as TGTGCCAGCAGTGAAGCGCAGGCCTCCAACCAGCCCCAGCATTTT. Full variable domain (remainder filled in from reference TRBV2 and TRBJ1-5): EPEVTQTPSHQVTQMGQEVILRCVPISNHLYFYWYRQILGQKVEFLVSFYNNEISEKSEIFDDQFSVERPDGSNFTLKIRSTKLEDSAMYFCASSEAQASNQPQHFGDGTRLSIL.

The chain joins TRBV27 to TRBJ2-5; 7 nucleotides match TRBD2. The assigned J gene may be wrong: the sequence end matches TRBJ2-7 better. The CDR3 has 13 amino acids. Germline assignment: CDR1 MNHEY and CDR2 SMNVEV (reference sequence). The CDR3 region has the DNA TGTGCCAGCGGAAAGATGGGGACTAACGAGCAGTACTTC. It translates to CASGKMGTNEQYF.

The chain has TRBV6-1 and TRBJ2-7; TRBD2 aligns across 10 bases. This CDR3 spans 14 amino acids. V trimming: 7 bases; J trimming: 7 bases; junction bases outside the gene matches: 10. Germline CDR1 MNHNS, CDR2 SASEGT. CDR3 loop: CASKEGSGRQEQYF. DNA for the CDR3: TGTGCCAGCAAGGAGGGTAGCGGGAGGCAAGAGCAGTACTTC.

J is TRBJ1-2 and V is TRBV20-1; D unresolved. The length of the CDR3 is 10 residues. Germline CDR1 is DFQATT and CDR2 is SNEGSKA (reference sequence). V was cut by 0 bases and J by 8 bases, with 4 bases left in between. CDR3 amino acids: CSARDQGYTF. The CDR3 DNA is TGCAGTGCTAGAGATCAAGGCTACACCTTC.

As DNA, the CDR3 is TGTGCCAGCAGTGGACTTTGGGTTAGCGGGAGGGCTTACGAGCAGTACTTC. It specifies CASSGLWVSGRAYEQYF. V gene TRBV2 combines with J gene TRBJ2-7, with TRBD2 matching 11 bases. V gave up 4 bases and J gave up 4 bases; unmatched junction bases: 12. Per germline, CDR1 SNHLY and CDR2 FYNNEI. The CDR3 is made up of 17 amino acids.

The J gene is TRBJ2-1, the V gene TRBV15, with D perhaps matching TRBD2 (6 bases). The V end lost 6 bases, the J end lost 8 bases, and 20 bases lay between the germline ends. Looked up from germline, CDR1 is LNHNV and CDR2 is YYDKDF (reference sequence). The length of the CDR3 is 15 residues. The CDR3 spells CATSPRPSDVDEQFF. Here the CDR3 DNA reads TGTGCCACCAGTCCTAGGCCTAGCGATGTGGATGAGCAGTTCTTC.

The CDR3 reads CTSTPGLAVQETQYF. CDR3 nucleotides: TGCACCAGCACCCCCGGACTAGCGGTCCAAGAGACCCAGTACTTC. This chain joins TRBV1 and TRBJ2-5; the table's TRBD2 call for D was not verified on the DNA. TRBV1 is a pseudogene. The CDR3 has 15 residues.

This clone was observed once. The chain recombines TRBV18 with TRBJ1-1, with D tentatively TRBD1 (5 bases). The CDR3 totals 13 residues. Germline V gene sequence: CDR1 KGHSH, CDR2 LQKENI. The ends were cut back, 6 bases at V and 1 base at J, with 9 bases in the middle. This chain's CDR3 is CASSDTGNTEAFF. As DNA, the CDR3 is TGTGCCAGCTCGGATACAGGGAACACTGAAGCTTTCTTT.

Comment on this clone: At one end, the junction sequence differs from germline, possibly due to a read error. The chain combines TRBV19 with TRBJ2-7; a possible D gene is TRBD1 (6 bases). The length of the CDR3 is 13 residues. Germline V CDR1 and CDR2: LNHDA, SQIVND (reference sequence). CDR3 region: CAGSVNRVHEQYF. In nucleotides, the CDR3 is TGTGCCGGTAGTGTAAACAGGGTCCACGAGCAGTACTTC.

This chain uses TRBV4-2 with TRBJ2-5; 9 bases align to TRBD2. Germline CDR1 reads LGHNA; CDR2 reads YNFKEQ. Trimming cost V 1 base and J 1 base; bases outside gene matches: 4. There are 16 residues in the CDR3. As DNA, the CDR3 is TGTGCCAGCAGCCAAGTAGCGGGAGTGGCCCAAGAGACCCAGTACTTC. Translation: CASSQVAGVAQETQYF.